The 32 T cell receptor beta chains below all came from one sample that was sequenced in a study of OX40 agonist ivuxolimab in advanced cancers. Libraries were prepared by immunoSEQ multiplex PCR; TCRdb keeps only in-frame clonotypes and omits some of them. The sample gives approximately 54,000 clones, 91% of which show up once; about 9.3% is in the top ten. The material sequenced was CD4+ or CD8+ T cells sorted from blood, taken in a trial of the OX40 agonist ivuxolimab. The receptors derive from an adult with an advanced solid tumor such as melanoma, head and neck, liver or kidney cancer.

The genes are TRBV7-9 and TRBJ1-2; D is possibly TRBD1 (5 bases). Trimming pared 5 bases from V and 3 bases from J, leaving 16 bases between. Germline V CDR1 and CDR2: SEHNR, FQNEAQ (reference sequence). This CDR3 contains 15 residues. The CDR3 protein is CASSHGQVRDYGYTF. The CDR3 nucleotides are TGTGCCAGCAGCCACGGTCAGGTCAGGGACTATGGCTACACCTTC.

The chain uses TRBV5-5 and TRBJ1-1, with D possibly being TRBD1 (5 bases). This CDR3 contains 14 residues. V lost 2 bases and J 1 base, leaving 9 bases between the germline ends. The germline gives CDR1 SGHKS, CDR2 YYEKEE (reference sequence). The CDR3 nucleotides read TGTGCCAGCAGCTTTTCTGGGACGAACACTGAAGCTTTCTTT. Protein sequence: CASSFSGTNTEAFF.

This chain connects TRBV15 to TRBJ2-3; 10 bases map to TRBD1. Trimming took 5 bases from V and 2 from J; bases not matched to a gene: 7. CDR3 length: 16 amino acids. Germline assignment: CDR1 LNHNV and CDR2 YYDKDF (reference sequence). The CDR3: CATSARDRGPTDTQYF. Here the CDR3 DNA reads TGTGCCACCAGCGCCCGGGACAGGGGACCCACAGATACGCAGTATTTT. Combining the CDR3 with reference TRBV15 and TRBJ2-3 gives the whole variable domain DAMVIQNPRYQVTQFGKPVTLSCSQTLNHNVMYWYQQKSSQAPKLLFHYYDKDFNNEADTPDNFQSRRPNTSFCFLDIRSPGLGDTAMYLCATSARDRGPTDTQYFGPGTRLTVL.

The chain links TRBV4-3 to TRBJ1-4, with D hard to call. V lost 1 base and J lost 4, with 7 bases in between. CDR3 length: 14 residues. The germline CDR1 and CDR2 sequences are LGHNA and YSLEER. The DNA for the CDR3 is TGCGCCAGCAGCCAAGGGACCGGTAATGAAAAACTGTTTTTT. Translation: CASSQGTGNEKLFF.

J is TRBJ1-4 and V is TRBV18; D call uncertain. Germline lookup yields CDR1 KGHSH and CDR2 LQKENI. Trimming took off 5 bases at V and 7 bases at J, with 20 bases between the two ends. CDR3 length: 16 amino acids. CDR3 sequence: CASSGLRPKKGEKLFF. Here the CDR3 DNA reads TGTGCCAGCTCAGGCCTGAGACCCAAGAAGGGTGAAAAACTGTTTTTT.

The chain is built from TRBV7-9 and TRBJ1-1; 7 nucleotides align to TRBD1. The germline gives CDR1 SEHNR, CDR2 FQNEAQ (reference sequence). The CDR3 consists of 14 residues. Germline trimming cut 7 bases from V and 7 bases from J; bases unmatched to any gene: 12. CDR3 in amino acids: CASKGGQAILEAFF. CDR3 in DNA: TGTGCCAGCAAGGGCGGACAGGCGATACTTGAAGCTTTCTTT.

The chain links TRBV5-6 to TRBJ1-2, with D perhaps matching TRBD1 (5 bases). The CDR3 has 14 residues. The V gene's germline CDR1 is SGHDT and CDR2 YYEEEE. Trimming cost V 0 bases and J 6 bases, with 12 bases left between them. The CDR3 DNA follows: TGTGCCAGCAGCTTGGCGGGGCGGGGGAATGGCTACACCTTC. Its translation is CASSLAGRGNGYTF.

The chain couples TRBV30 to TRBJ1-4, with D perhaps TRBD1 (5 bases). Trimming pared 4 bases from V and 0 bases from J, leaving 18 bases between. The length of the CDR3 is 17 residues. The V gene's germline CDR1 is GTSNPN and CDR2 SVGIG (reference sequence). The CDR3: CAWIPGQIGATNEKLFF. For the CDR3, the DNA is TGTGCCTGGATTCCGGGGCAGATCGGGGCAACTAATGAAAAACTGTTTTTT.

The chain couples TRBV28 to TRBJ2-7; 7 nucleotides match TRBD1. The CDR3 length is 14 residues. Germline V gene sequence: CDR1 MDHEN, CDR2 SYDVKM. The trim removed 2 bases at V and 1 base at J, leaving 2 bases unmatched. Here the CDR3 DNA reads TGTGCCAGCAGTTTAACAGGGGATTCCTACGAGCAGTACTTC. Its protein is CASSLTGDSYEQYF.

The rearrangement links TRBV9 to TRBJ2-2; D is uncertain. V lost 0 bases to trimming and J lost 6 bases, with 3 bases between them. There are 12 residues in the CDR3. Germline V gene sequence: CDR1 SGDLS, CDR2 YYNGEE. The CDR3: CASSVVPGELFF. In DNA form, the CDR3 reads TGTGCCAGCAGCGTAGTCCCCGGGGAGCTGTTTTTT.

This sequence joins TRBV7-2 and TRBJ1-2; D is uncertain. Per the germline V gene, CDR1 is SGHTA and CDR2 is FQGNSA. Trimming removed 5 bases from V and 4 bases from J, with 17 bases in between. CDR3 length equals 15 residues. The CDR3 coding sequence is TGTGCCAGCAGCCTAGTTGAGGGTCAGCTCTATGGCTACACCTTC. Translating it yields CASSLVEGQLYGYTF.

The chain has TRBV5-6 and TRBJ2-3; D is undetermined. This CDR3 has 18 amino acids. V lost 0 bases, J lost 2 bases, and 19 bases lay in between. Germline assignment: CDR1 SGHDT and CDR2 YYEEEE. CDR3 amino acids: CASSLAWGEGGVTDTQYF. CDR3 bases: TGTGCCAGCAGCTTGGCCTGGGGTGAAGGTGGGGTCACAGATACGCAGTATTTT.

The rearrangement links TRBV9 to TRBJ2-7; D possibly corresponds to TRBD2 (5 bases). Germline CDR1 reads SGDLS; CDR2 reads YYNGEE. V was pared by 0 bases and J by 2 bases, with 12 bases between. The CDR3 is 15 residues long. The CDR3 DNA is TGTGCCAGCAGCGTAGCTGGAGGCAGCGCCTACGAGCAGTACTTC. Its translation is CASSVAGGSAYEQYF. Full variable domain (missing parts from reference TRBV9 and TRBJ2-7): DSGVTQTPKHLITATGQRVTLRCSPRSGDLSVYWYQQSLDQGLQFLIQYYNGEERAKGNILERFSAQQFPDLHSELNLSSLELGDSALYFCASSVAGGSAYEQYFGPGTRLTVT.

This clone was detected once. The chain combines TRBV13 with TRBJ2-1, with D possibly matching TRBD2 (5 bases). The CDR3 loop spans 15 amino acids. Looked up from germline, CDR1 is PRHDT and CDR2 is FYEKMQ (reference sequence). V lost 1 base and J 4 bases, leaving 11 bases between the germline ends. In DNA, the CDR3 is TGTGCCAGCAGCTTAGTAGCGTGGGGTTACAATGAGCAGTTCTTC. Translating gives CASSLVAWGYNEQFF. Variable domain in full (rest from reference TRBV13 and TRBJ2-1): AAGVIQSPRHLIKEKRETATLKCYPIPRHDTVYWYQQGPGQDPQFLISFYEKMQSDKGSIPDRFSAQQFSDYHSELNMSSLELGDSALYFCASSLVAWGYNEQFFGPGTRLTVL.

The chain combines TRBV7-9 with TRBJ2-7; D is perhaps TRBD2 (7 bases). Trimming cost V 5 bases and J 0 bases, with 17 bases left between them. CDR3 length: 16 amino acids. Germline CDR1 and CDR2: SEHNR and FQNEAQ (reference sequence). CDR3 DNA sequence: TGTGCCAGCAGCCCAGGGGAGGGTTGGAGCTCCTACGAGCAGTACTTC. Translating it yields CASSPGEGWSSYEQYF.

In DNA form, the CDR3 reads TGTGCCAGCAGTTACGGGCGAGGGGAGTACGAGCAGTACTTC. Translating gives CASSYGRGEYEQYF. This chain links TRBV6-5 with TRBJ2-7; D assignment may be TRBD1 or TRBD2 (5 bases each). Germline V gene sequence: CDR1 MNHEY, CDR2 SVGAGI. Between the trimmed V and J ends, which lost 2 bases and 4 bases, there was a span of 12 bases. The CDR3 is 14 residues long.

The V gene is TRBV7-9, the J gene TRBJ2-7; tentatively, D is TRBD2 (6 bases). Germline-derived CDR1 and CDR2 are SEHNR and FQNEAQ (reference sequence). Trimming took off 5 bases at V and 3 bases at J, with 11 bases between the two ends. The CDR3 runs 13 residues. CDR3 protein: CASSPGLIYEQYF. The CDR3 DNA sequence: TGTGCCAGCAGCCCGGGACTTATCTACGAGCAGTACTTC. Filled out from reference TRBV7-9 and TRBJ2-7, the complete variable domain reads DTGVSQNPRHKITKRGQNVTFRCDPISEHNRLYWYRQTLGQGPEFLTYFQNEAQLEKSRLLSDRFSAERPKGSFSTLEIQRTEQGDSAMYLCASSPGLIYEQYFGPGTRLTVT.

The chain is built from TRBV5-4 and TRBJ2-5; D gene ambiguous. CDR1 and CDR2 from the germline V gene are SGHNT and YYREEE (reference sequence). The CDR3 runs 14 residues. V lost 4 bases and J lost 5, with 15 bases in between. The CDR3 DNA reads as TGTGCCAGCAGCGATCATGACGCTTGGGAGACCCAGTACTTC. Its protein product is CASSDHDAWETQYF.

The chain employs TRBV15 and TRBJ1-4; 7 bases fit TRBD1. Per the germline V gene, CDR1 is LNHNV and CDR2 is YYDKDF (reference sequence). Unmatched junction bases numbered 5, after V lost 4 bases and J lost 0 bases. The CDR3 runs to 16 residues. The CDR3 protein is CATSTNRGATNEKLFF. The CDR3 DNA is TGTGCCACCAGCACAAACAGGGGTGCAACTAATGAAAAACTGTTTTTT.

This clone showed up just once. The chain recombines TRBV6-5 with TRBJ2-7, with D uncertain. CDR1 is MNHEY and CDR2 is SVGAGI in the germline V gene. V was clipped by 2 bases and J by 7 bases, with 6 bases between them. The CDR3 contains 11 residues. The CDR3: CASSYGTEQYF. CDR3 coding DNA: TGTGCCAGCAGTTACGGCACAGAGCAGTACTTC.

By frequency in the sample, this clone is medium-sized (0.01 to 0.1%). The chain has TRBV6-1 and TRBJ2-7, with D perhaps matching TRBD2 (6 bases). Trimming took off 2 bases at V and 1 base at J, with 9 bases between the two ends. There are 14 residues in the CDR3. CDR1 is MNHNS and CDR2 is SASEGT in the germline V gene. CDR3 protein: CASSERGTSYEQYF. The CDR3 DNA reads as TGTGCCAGCAGTGAACGGGGGACTTCCTACGAGCAGTACTTC.

The V gene is TRBV29-1, the J gene TRBJ1-3; D remains ambiguous. Trimming shortened V by 0 bases and J by 0 bases, and 9 bases separated the two germline ends. The V gene's germline CDR1 is SQVTM and CDR2 ANQGSEA. This CDR3 comprises 15 residues. The CDR3 region has the DNA TGCAGCGTTGAAGACGGGGTCCACTCTGGAAACACCATATATTTT. This sequence encodes CSVEDGVHSGNTIYF.

This chain links TRBV29-1 with TRBJ2-2; TRBD1 agrees at 10 bases. CDR1 is SQVTM and CDR2 is ANQGSEA in the germline V gene. The CDR3 runs to 15 residues. The V gene end was trimmed by 8 bases and the J gene end by 6 bases; junction bases not matched to a gene: 12. The CDR3 protein is CSTRDRGSTAGELFF. The CDR3 bases are TGCAGCACACGGGACAGGGGATCCACCGCCGGGGAGCTGTTTTTT.

The chain joins TRBV27 to TRBJ1-6; possible D gene TRBD1, 5 bases. Trimming left V 5 bases short and J 4 bases short, with 9 bases between. Per germline, CDR1 MNHEY and CDR2 SMNVEV (reference sequence). This CDR3 spans 14 amino acids. The CDR3 DNA sequence: TGTGCCAGCAGTCCTGGGGGGTATAATTCACCCCTCCACTTT. This encodes CASSPGGYNSPLHF.

This chain links TRBV21-1 with TRBJ1-2. TRBV21-1 is marked as a pseudogene. The CDR3 has 17 amino acids. The CDR3 sequence: CASSKSGSGGANYGYTF. CDR3 in DNA: TGTGCCAGCAGCAAATCGGGATCGGGGGGCGCAAACTATGGCTACACCTTC.

The CDR3 bases are TGTGCCAGCAGCTACGGACTAGCGGGACGATCACACGAGCAGTACTTC. As protein: CASSYGLAGRSHEQYF. The chain employs TRBV5-4 and TRBJ2-7, with 12 bases that match TRBD2. Germline CDR1 is SGHNT and CDR2 is YYREEE (reference sequence). J was trimmed by 5 bases and V by 3 bases; bases with no gene match: 9. The CDR3 runs 16 residues.

The gene calls are TRBV5-6 and TRBJ1-1; D gene unclear. This CDR3 contains 14 residues. The V and J ends lost 2 bases and 6 bases respectively, with 14 bases between them. From germline, CDR1 is SGHDT and CDR2 YYEEEE. The CDR3 is CASSFPTRTAEAFF. Here the CDR3 DNA reads TGTGCCAGCAGCTTCCCGACCCGGACGGCTGAAGCTTTCTTT.

This clone occurred a few times. The chain employs TRBV9 and TRBJ1-1, with unresolved D. Germline lookup yields CDR1 SGDLS and CDR2 YYNGEE. With 0 bases removed from V and 1 base from J, the gap between germline ends came to 4 bases. The CDR3 is made up of 13 amino acids. The CDR3 DNA follows: TGTGCCAGCAGCGTAGAATGGAACACTGAAGCTTTCTTT. Translating it yields CASSVEWNTEAFF.

This clone was seen only once. The genes are TRBV6-4 and TRBJ2-1; 12 nucleotides align to TRBD2. With V trimmed by 3 bases and J by 8 bases, 8 bases remained unmatched. This CDR3 has 16 amino acids. Germline V CDR1 and CDR2: MRHNA, SNTAGT. The chain's CDR3 is CASSEQGLAGGDEQFF. DNA for the CDR3: TGTGCCAGCAGTGAACAGGGCCTAGCGGGAGGGGATGAGCAGTTCTTC.

This clone turned up a few times. Mismatch with germline at one junction end may stem from a read error. The V gene is TRBV7-7, the J gene TRBJ2-7; the match to TRBD2 covers 7 bases. This CDR3 contains 16 residues. The germline CDR1 and CDR2 sequences are SSHAT and FNYEAQ (reference sequence). CDR3 bases: TGTGCTAGCAGCTCATGGCTCGGGGGGAAGGATGGCGAGCAGTACTTC. Protein product: CASSSWLGGKDGEQYF.

The V gene is TRBV28, the J gene TRBJ1-3; D is unresolved. V lost 3 bases and J 4 bases, leaving 10 bases between the germline ends. CDR3 length: 14 residues. CDR1 MDHEN and CDR2 SYDVKM come from the germline V gene. Written as DNA, the CDR3 is TGTGCCAGCAGTTTTATGGGCCTCGGAAACACCATATATTTT. Translating gives CASSFMGLGNTIYF.

This clone was detected once. J is TRBJ2-1 and V is TRBV13; TRBD2 agrees at 11 bases. This CDR3 region has 16 residues. J lost 3 bases, V lost 5 bases, and 6 bases had no gene match. Per the germline V gene, CDR1 is PRHDT and CDR2 is FYEKMQ (reference sequence). The CDR3 DNA follows: TGTGCCAGCAGCGAAGGGACTAGCGGTTACTACAATGAGCAGTTCTTC. As protein: CASSEGTSGYYNEQFF. Supplemented by reference TRBV13 and TRBJ2-1, the full variable domain reads AAGVIQSPRHLIKEKRETATLKCYPIPRHDTVYWYQQGPGQDPQFLISFYEKMQSDKGSIPDRFSAQQFSDYHSELNMSSLELGDSALYFCASSEGTSGYYNEQFFGPGTRLTVL.